Listed below are T cell receptor beta chains from one sample, sequenced in a study of T-cell memory formation after mild COVID-19. TCRdb re-called the 5' RACE reads with MiXCR, one entry per CDR3 protein. Here the sample spans about 82,000 distinct CDR3 sequences, around 15% being singletons. The sample taken for sequencing was PBMCs or a T cell subset sorted from them (not recorded which). All receptors derive from a man aged 18 to 30 who had mild COVID-19 (a few samples of this study predate the infection). Cell type and time point are not known. Each CDR3 is given without its conserved first and last residue. Each record gives: J gene, V gene, CDR3 protein.

J: TRBJ1-6
V: TRBV4-1
CDR3: ASSQGGSYNSPLH

J: TRBJ1-4
V: TRBV29-1
CDR3: SVESRGTNEKLF

J: TRBJ1-1
V: TRBV29-1
CDR3: SVEMNTEAF

J: TRBJ2-2
V: TRBV27
CDR3: ASSDRGYRANTGELF

J: TRBJ2-3
V: TRBV20-1
CDR3: SARDASTDTQY

J: TRBJ1-2
V: TRBV4-3
CDR3: ASSQEPSGAANYGYT

J: TRBJ2-2
V: TRBV10-3
CDR3: AIRDSRSTGELF

J: TRBJ1-4
V: TRBV4-3
CDR3: ASSQLPGGGWEKLF

J: TRBJ2-1
V: TRBV28
CDR3: ASSLPGQVHNEQF

J: TRBJ2-5
V: TRBV2
CDR3: ASSESPGVETQY

J: TRBJ2-1
V: TRBV12-3/TRBV12-4
CDR3: ASSPRTVSYNEQF

J: TRBJ2-3
V: TRBV5-5
CDR3: ASSLVADTDTQY

J: TRBJ1-5
V: TRBV27
CDR3: ASSSTGVGNQPQH

J: TRBJ1-1
V: TRBV28
CDR3: ASSLKYGQGDTEAF

J: TRBJ2-1
V: TRBV6-1
CDR3: ASSEDDPFYNEQF

J: TRBJ2-1
V: TRBV20-1
CDR3: SARDGRGVAEQF

J: TRBJ1-2
V: TRBV4-1
CDR3: ASSHRTGGHYGYT

J: TRBJ1-4
V: TRBV12-3/TRBV12-4
CDR3: SSSLAGGPELF

J: TRBJ1-2
V: TRBV29-1
CDR3: SVGGGQFNYGYT

J: TRBJ1-5
V: TRBV7-2
CDR3: ASIWGVGNQPQH

J: TRBJ1-5
V: TRBV4-1
CDR3: ASSQDVGPTGTGNQPQH

J: TRBJ2-3
V: TRBV12-3/TRBV12-4
CDR3: ASSYKGTATDTQY

J: TRBJ1-5
V: TRBV2
CDR3: ASSDIGVASQPQH

J: TRBJ1-6
V: TRBV4-1
CDR3: ASSQLRYGWINSPLH

J: TRBJ2-2
V: TRBV7-9
CDR3: ASSLRSLAGHPITGELF

J: TRBJ1-5
V: TRBV27
CDR3: ASSPLGQGASVQPQH

J: TRBJ2-4
V: TRBV3-1
CDR3: ASSQGMHIQY

J: TRBJ2-3
V: TRBV7-9
CDR3: ASIGGTGTQY

J: TRBJ2-1
V: TRBV2
CDR3: ASSDTGQGNYNEQF

J: TRBJ2-7
V: TRBV4-1
CDR3: ASSQEGINKD

J: TRBJ1-1
V: TRBV5-1
CDR3: ASSFRPLLNTEAF

J: TRBJ2-3
V: TRBV11-2
CDR3: ASSFGGGTDTQY

J: TRBJ1-4
V: TRBV4-1
CDR3: ASSQMYREKLF

J: TRBJ2-7
V: TRBV7-9
CDR3: ASSPPVTGGYEQY

J: TRBJ1-5
V: TRBV4-1
CDR3: ASSLRRDSPQPQH

J: TRBJ1-1
V: TRBV29-1
CDR3: SVEDLGQGFLVAF

J: TRBJ1-1
V: TRBV6-2/TRBV6-3
CDR3: ASRRQVTNTEAF

J: TRBJ2-7
V: TRBV6-5
CDR3: ASRRGTDGTYEQY

J: TRBJ1-2
V: TRBV4-1
CDR3: ASSRGTGRGGYT

J: TRBJ2-7
V: TRBV6-1
CDR3: ASSELWRAPRGSYEQY

J: TRBJ2-3
V: TRBV7-8
CDR3: ASSSTQSSTDTQY

J: TRBJ1-2
V: TRBV7-6
CDR3: ASSSIRDRGNYGYT

J: TRBJ2-1
V: TRBV12-3/TRBV12-4
CDR3: ASSSGRPAYNEQF

J: TRBJ1-1
V: TRBV7-9
CDR3: ASSPGFTEAF

J: TRBJ2-6
V: TRBV4-3
CDR3: ASSHTTGSGANVLT

J: TRBJ2-2
V: TRBV7-9
CDR3: ASSGQSRVRTGELF